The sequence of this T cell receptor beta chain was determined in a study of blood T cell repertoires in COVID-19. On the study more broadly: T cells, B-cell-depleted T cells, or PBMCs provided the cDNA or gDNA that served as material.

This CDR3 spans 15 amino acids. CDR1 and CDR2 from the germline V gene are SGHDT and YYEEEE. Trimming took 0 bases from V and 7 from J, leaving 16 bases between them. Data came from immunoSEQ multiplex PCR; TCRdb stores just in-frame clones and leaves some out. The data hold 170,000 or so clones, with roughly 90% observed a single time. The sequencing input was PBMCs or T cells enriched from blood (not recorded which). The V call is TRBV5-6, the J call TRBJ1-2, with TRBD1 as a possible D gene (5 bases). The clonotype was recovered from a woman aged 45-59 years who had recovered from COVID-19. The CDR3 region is CASSLVPGRVIGYTF. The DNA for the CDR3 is TGTGCCAGCAGCTTGGTCCCCGGCAGGGTTATTGGCTACACCTTC.